These 24 T cell receptor beta chains were sequenced from one sample in a study of shared clonotypes between healthy human individuals (dated by TCRdb to 2019 to 2021). Library method: the immunoSEQ multiplex PCR assay. This is the immuneACCESS table as TCRdb keeps it, with only in-frame sequences that have V and J called. A part of the clones is gone; compared with another copy, unresolved V genes explain less than half, and the rest is unexplained. The sample yields 2,100,000 or so clones; almost 96% were counted once. The ten largest clones take up approximately 0.13% of the sample. Input material: naive CD4+ T cells sorted from blood. This specimen's cell subset or site label, interpreted: CD45RA+ positively selected. The receptor set was obtained from a man between 18 and 29 years old in good health.

The chain uses TRBV7-9 and TRBJ2-1; D is ambiguous. Between the trimmed V and J ends, which lost 4 bases and 4 bases, there was a span of 11 bases. Germline CDR1 and CDR2: SEHNR and FQNEAQ (reference sequence). The CDR3 is made up of 14 amino acids. The CDR3 DNA reads TGTGCCAGCAGCTATAGTGGGTCATACAATGAGCAGTTCTTC. Translated, it gives CASSYSGSYNEQFF. The full variable domain, in which reference TRBV7-9 and TRBJ2-1 provide the parts outside the CDR3, is DTGVSQNPRHKITKRGQNVTFRCDPISEHNRLYWYRQTLGQGPEFLTYFQNEAQLEKSRLLSDRFSAERPKGSFSTLEIQRTEQGDSAMYLCASSYSGSYNEQFFGPGTRLTVL.

CDR3 nucleotide sequence: TGTGCCAGCAGCGCCGCCGGGACGCTTCGTCAAGAGACCCAGTACTTC. Protein: CASSAAGTLRQETQYF. This chain links TRBV9 with TRBJ2-5; perhaps D is TRBD1 or TRBD2 (5 bases each). The germline V and J ends were trimmed by 3 bases and 2 bases, with 17 bases remaining between them. The CDR3 runs to 16 residues. Germline values: CDR1 SGDLS, CDR2 YYNGEE.

The chain joins TRBV9 to TRBJ1-2, with 8 bases that match TRBD1. This CDR3 contains 15 residues. J was trimmed by 6 bases and V by 0 bases; bases with no gene match: 7. CDR1 is SGDLS, CDR2 YYNGEE, per germline. CDR3 bases: TGTGCCAGCAGCGTAGCTTTGGACAGGGTGAATGGCTACACCTTC. Translating it yields CASSVALDRVNGYTF.

The chain carries TRBV7-2 and TRBJ2-1; 7 positions agree with TRBD2. Germline V lookup: CDR1 SGHTA, CDR2 FQGNSA. V gave up 1 base and J gave up 5 bases; unmatched junction bases: 11. CDR3 length: 17 amino acids. This CDR3 reads CASSLESRAGAHNEQFF. CDR3 sequence (DNA): TGTGCCAGCAGCTTAGAGAGTCGCGCGGGAGCCCACAATGAGCAGTTCTTC.

The chain has TRBV7-9 and TRBJ2-3; 9 bases agree with TRBD2. The V and J ends lost 5 bases and 0 bases, in that order; junction bases with no gene match: 12. The CDR3 sequence is 18 residues long. Per germline, CDR1 SEHNR and CDR2 FQNEAQ (reference sequence). The CDR3 DNA is TGTGCCAGCAGCCTAGGAAGGTTGAGCGGGAGGAGCACAGATACGCAGTATTTT. Protein product: CASSLGRLSGRSTDTQYF.

J is TRBJ2-7 and V is TRBV4-1; a weak D match, TRBD2 (5 bases). The germline V gene has CDR1 MGHRA and CDR2 YSYEKL. V was trimmed by 6 bases and J by 4 bases, leaving 16 bases between them. The length of the CDR3 is 14 residues. CDR3 DNA: TGCGCCAGCAGTCCGGGATTCGGGGAATACGAGCAGTACTTC. This sequence encodes CASSPGFGEYEQYF.

The CDR3 loop reads CASSLGASGPTREYF. In DNA form, the CDR3 reads TGTGCCAGCAGCCTGGGGGCTAGCGGACCTACGAGGGAGTACTTC. The chain joins TRBV14 to TRBJ2-7, with a possible D match to TRBD2 (7 bases). The CDR3 loop spans 15 amino acids. CDR1 SGHDN and CDR2 FVKESK come from the germline V gene. Trimming shortened V by 4 bases and J by 11 bases, and 24 bases separated the two germline ends.

With respect to this clone: Other nucleotide sequences from this sample produce the same CDR3. V is TRBV5-5 and J is TRBJ1-5; unclear D gene. Germline lookup yields CDR1 SGHKS and CDR2 YYEKEE (reference sequence). The V end lost 2 bases, the J end lost 3 bases, and 6 bases lay between the germline ends. The CDR3 is made up of 13 amino acids. Written as DNA, the CDR3 is TGTGCCAGCAGCTTAGCTCCCAATCAGCCCCAGCATTTT. Its translation is CASSLAPNQPQHF.

The chain employs TRBV11-2 and TRBJ2-5; tentatively, D is TRBD1 or TRBD2 (6 bases each). Trimming removed 5 bases at V and 5 bases at J, with 21 bases between. This CDR3 comprises 16 residues. CDR1 is SGHAT, CDR2 FQNNGV, per germline. The CDR3 protein is CASSPQGLTGSETQYF. The CDR3 DNA reads TGTGCCAGCAGCCCCCAGGGGCTTACCGGGAGTGAGACCCAGTACTTC.

In the case of this clone: Other DNA sequences in the same sample also yield this CDR3. This sequence joins TRBV7-9 and TRBJ2-7, with D hard to call. Trimming removed 5 bases from V and 1 base from J, with 9 bases in between. Per germline, CDR1 SEHNR and CDR2 FQNEAQ (reference sequence). The CDR3 consists of 13 residues. CDR3 DNA sequence: TGTGCCAGCAGCCCCACGCCGTCCTACGAGCAGTACTTC. Translating it yields CASSPTPSYEQYF. The full variable domain, with the rest looked up from reference TRBV7-9 and TRBJ2-7, is DTGVSQNPRHKITKRGQNVTFRCDPISEHNRLYWYRQTLGQGPEFLTYFQNEAQLEKSRLLSDRFSAERPKGSFSTLEIQRTEQGDSAMYLCASSPTPSYEQYFGPGTRLTVT.

Points on this clone: This specimen includes other DNA sequences encoding the same CDR3. J is TRBJ1-5 and V is TRBV10-3; 9 nucleotides agree with TRBD1. The CDR3 has 15 residues. Trimming cost V 6 bases and J 4 bases; bases outside gene matches: 7. In germline, CDR1 is ENHRY, CDR2 SYGVKD. CDR3 residues: CAISGQGSGNQPQHF. For the CDR3, the DNA is TGTGCCATCAGCGGACAGGGGAGTGGGAATCAGCCCCAGCATTTT.

The chain has TRBV4-3 and TRBJ2-3; the D gene is possibly TRBD1 (5 bases). V was pared by 4 bases and J by 0 bases, with 8 bases between. Germline CDR1 is LGHNA and CDR2 is YSLEER. The CDR3 is 14 amino acids. CDR3 in DNA: TGCGCCAGCAGCCCGACAGTGAGCACAGATACGCAGTATTTT. Its translation: CASSPTVSTDTQYF.

The chain links TRBV10-3 to TRBJ2-1; perhaps TRBD2 as D (6 bases). Trimming cost V 3 bases and J 7 bases, with 7 bases left between them. Germline CDR1 ENHRY, CDR2 SYGVKD. The CDR3 is made up of 12 amino acids. The CDR3 bases are TGTGCCATCAGTGAAGCGGGTAATGAGCAGTTCTTC. This encodes CAISEAGNEQFF.

As for this clone: Different DNA sequences within this sample yield the same CDR3. The chain carries TRBV18 and TRBJ2-5, with D hard to call. V was shortened by 5 bases and J by 4 bases, with 5 bases between the two germline ends. Germline V gives CDR1 KGHSH, CDR2 LQKENI. The CDR3 length is 11 residues. The CDR3 protein is CASSSGETQYF. The CDR3 DNA reads as TGTGCCAGCTCATCCGGAGAGACCCAGTACTTC.

This chain uses TRBV30 with TRBJ2-3, with 7 bases aligning to TRBD2. The CDR3 consists of 15 residues. Losses at the gene ends were 3 bases for V and 1 base for J; bases not matched to a gene: 7. Germline CDR1 is GTSNPN and CDR2 is SVGIG (reference sequence). CDR3 DNA: TGTGCCTGGAGCAGGGAGGGCAAGGGCACAGATACGCAGTATTTT. It translates to CAWSREGKGTDTQYF.

V and J are TRBV5-1 and TRBJ2-3, with TRBD2 matching 8 bases. V lost 7 bases, J lost 1 base, and 2 bases stayed unmatched. The germline gives CDR1 SGHRS, CDR2 YFSETQ. CDR3 length: 13 residues. As DNA, the CDR3 is TGCGCCAGCGGGCGGGGGGGCACAGATACGCAGTATTTT. Amino acid sequence: CASGRGGTDTQYF. The whole variable domain, remainder taken from reference TRBV5-1 and TRBJ2-3, is KAGVTQTPRYLIKTRGQQVTLSCSPISGHRSVSWYQQTPGQGLQFLFEYFSETQRNKGNFPGRFSGRQFSNSRSEMNVSTLELGDSALYLCASGRGGTDTQYFGPGTRLTVL.

Concerning this clone: The sample has other DNA sequences that encode this CDR3 too. This rearrangement joins TRBV30 to TRBJ1-2, with D uncertain. The CDR3 length is 11 residues. The germline V and J ends were trimmed by 1 base and 8 bases, with 8 bases remaining between them. CDR1 is GTSNPN, CDR2 SVGIG, per germline (reference sequence). CDR3 residues: CAWSGGSGYTF. The CDR3 DNA sequence: TGTGCCTGGAGTGGTGGTTCCGGCTACACCTTC.

This clone was recorded only once. The chain joins TRBV21-1 to TRBJ1-3; TRBD1 reflects the table's D call only, with no check against the DNA. TRBV21-1 is termed a pseudogene. There are 19 residues in the CDR3. CDR3 region: CASSKVRRQSPFSGNTIYF. The DNA for the CDR3 is TGTGCCAGCAGCAAAGTTAGGAGACAGAGCCCCTTCTCTGGAAACACCATATATTTT.

The rearrangement uses TRBV4-3 and TRBJ2-1; 12 nucleotides match TRBD2. The V and J ends lost 2 bases and 7 bases, in that order; junction bases with no gene match: 9. The germline V gene has CDR1 LGHNA and CDR2 YSLEER. The CDR3 is 17 amino acids. The CDR3 here is CASSQTLAGGPVNEQFF. The CDR3 DNA is TGCGCCAGCAGCCAAACTCTAGCGGGAGGGCCGGTTAATGAGCAGTTCTTC.

The chain has TRBV6-1 and TRBJ2-3; 8 positions agree with TRBD2. The CDR3 is made up of 14 amino acids. CDR1 is MNHNS, CDR2 SASEGT, per germline. V shed 6 bases and J 6 bases; nucleotides not matched to a gene: 8. For the CDR3, the DNA is TGTGCCAGCAGATCAAGCGGGGGATGGGATACGCAGTATTTT. Translating gives CASRSSGGWDTQYF.

The rearrangement joins TRBV4-1 to TRBJ2-2; no clear D. Germline CDR1 MGHRA, CDR2 YSYEKL. There are 15 residues in the CDR3. V lost 0 bases and J lost 10, with 15 bases in between. CDR3 sequence (DNA): TGCGCCAGCAGCCAAGATCAATGGCAGCGCCAGGAGCTGTTTTTT. Protein: CASSQDQWQRQELFF.

V gene TRBV7-9 combines with J gene TRBJ2-5; D is possibly TRBD2 (5 bases). There are 19 residues in the CDR3. Germline CDR1 and CDR2: SEHNR and FQNEAQ (reference sequence). V was trimmed by 0 bases and J by 1 base, leaving 21 bases between them. CDR3 sequence (DNA): TGTGCCAGCAGCTTAGCGAGTGGCTGGAGGTTACGGCCCCAAGAGACCCAGTACTTC. It encodes CASSLASGWRLRPQETQYF.

V is TRBV4-1 and J is TRBJ2-4; the match to TRBD2 covers 12 bases. V lost 4 bases, J lost 0 bases, and 7 bases stayed unmatched. The CDR3 spans 18 residues. Germline V CDR1 and CDR2: MGHRA, YSYEKL. The CDR3 nucleotides are TGCGCCAGCAGCCTCGGACTAGCGGGGTTACTAGCCAAAAACATTCAGTACTTC. This sequence encodes CASSLGLAGLLAKNIQYF.

The chain combines TRBV6-5 with TRBJ1-5, with D possibly being TRBD1 (5 bases). V was pared by 6 bases and J by 5 bases, with 17 bases between. From germline, CDR1 is MNHEY and CDR2 SVGAGI. This CDR3 has 15 amino acids. CDR3 DNA sequence: TGTGCCAGCAGGGCCGGGACGCGTAACGATCAGCCCCAGCATTTT. Its translation: CASRAGTRNDQPQHF.